This T cell receptor (beta chain) was recorded in a study of metastatic and nonmetastatic thyroid tumors. Overall study: Across blood and tumor or nodule tissue, repertoires from malignant and benign thyroid patients were compared with one another. Overall study results and limits: Malignant thyroid tumors reportedly exceeded benign nodules significantly in TCR beta diversity, with the difference appearing in blood and tumor.

None of the patients had undergone any treatment ahead of thyroid surgery. Per the study methods: Researchers built a distant-metastasis classifier for papillary thyroid cancer that drew on CDR3 differences across clinicopathological groups. TCRdb re-analyzed the PCR reads through MiXCR. The V and J calls come from TCRdb's annotation, not from the publication. This table has about 20,000 clones, about 20% appearing once. Concerning this clone itself: Antigen: not known.

The CDR3 has 13 residues. The V gene lost 6 bases and the J gene lost 3 bases, with 12 bases spanning the gap. The germline V gene encodes CDR1 MDHEN and CDR2 SYDVKM. The chain recombines TRBV28 with TRBJ2-7; no clear D. The receptor was derived from a female donor with papillary thyroid cancer or a benign thyroid nodule (not recorded which). Some clones in this sample may be carry-over from other donors' samples. Sequences were obtained from tumor tissue. The chain's CDR3 is CASSYFGHYEQYF. CDR3 nucleotide sequence: TGTGCCAGCAGCTACTTTGGGCACTACGAGCAGTACTTC.